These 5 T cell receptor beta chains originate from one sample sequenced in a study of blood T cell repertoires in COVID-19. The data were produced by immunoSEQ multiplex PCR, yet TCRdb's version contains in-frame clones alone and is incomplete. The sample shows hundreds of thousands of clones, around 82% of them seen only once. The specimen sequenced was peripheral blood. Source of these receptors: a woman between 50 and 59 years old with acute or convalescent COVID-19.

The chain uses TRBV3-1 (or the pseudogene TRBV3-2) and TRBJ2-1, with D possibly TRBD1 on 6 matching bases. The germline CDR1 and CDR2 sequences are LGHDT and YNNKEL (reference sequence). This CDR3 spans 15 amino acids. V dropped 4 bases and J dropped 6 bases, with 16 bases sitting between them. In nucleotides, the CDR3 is TGTGCCAGCAGCCCGAGGCAGACAGGCATCAATGAGCAGTTCTTC. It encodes CASSPRQTGINEQFF.

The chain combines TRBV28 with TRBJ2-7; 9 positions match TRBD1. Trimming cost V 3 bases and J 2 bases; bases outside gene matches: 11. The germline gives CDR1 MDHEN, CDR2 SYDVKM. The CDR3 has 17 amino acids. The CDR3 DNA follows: TGTGCCAGCAGTTTGGTCTTATGGGACAGGGACACCTACGAGCAGTACTTC. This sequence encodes CASSLVLWDRDTYEQYF.

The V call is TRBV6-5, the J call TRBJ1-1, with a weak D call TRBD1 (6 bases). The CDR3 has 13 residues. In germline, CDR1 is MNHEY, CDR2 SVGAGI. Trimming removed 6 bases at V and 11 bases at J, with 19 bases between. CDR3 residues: CASRADRQTRAFF. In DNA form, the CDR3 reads TGTGCCAGCAGAGCGGACAGACAAACGAGGGCTTTCTTT.

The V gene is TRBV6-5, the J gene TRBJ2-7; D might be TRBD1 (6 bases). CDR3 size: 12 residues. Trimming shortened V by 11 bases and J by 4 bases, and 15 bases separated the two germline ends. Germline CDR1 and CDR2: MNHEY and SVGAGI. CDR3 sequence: CAVRDKGYEQYF. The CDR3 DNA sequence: TGTGCCGTCCGGGACAAGGGTTACGAGCAGTACTTC.

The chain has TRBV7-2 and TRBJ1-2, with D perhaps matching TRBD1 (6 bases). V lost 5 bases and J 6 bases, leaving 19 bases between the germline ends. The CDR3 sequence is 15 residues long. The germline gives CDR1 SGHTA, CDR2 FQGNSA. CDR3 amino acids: CASSVLQGSGDGYTF. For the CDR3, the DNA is TGTGCCAGCAGCGTATTACAGGGATCGGGTGATGGCTACACCTTC.